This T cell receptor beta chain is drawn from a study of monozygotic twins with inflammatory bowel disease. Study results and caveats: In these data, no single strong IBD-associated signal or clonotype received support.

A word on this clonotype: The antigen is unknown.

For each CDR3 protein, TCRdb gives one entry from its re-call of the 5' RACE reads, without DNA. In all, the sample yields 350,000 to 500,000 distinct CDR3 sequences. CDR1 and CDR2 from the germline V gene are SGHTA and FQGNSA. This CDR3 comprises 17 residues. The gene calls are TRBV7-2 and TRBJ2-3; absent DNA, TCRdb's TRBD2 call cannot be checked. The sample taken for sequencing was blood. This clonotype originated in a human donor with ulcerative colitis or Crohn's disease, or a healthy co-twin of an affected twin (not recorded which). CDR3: CASSTREAGGVLDTQYF.